This TCR beta chain stems from a study of T-cell reconstitution after alpha-beta-depleted transplantation in children. The CDR3 has 14 amino acids. V lost 6 bases to trimming and J lost 0 bases, with 13 bases between them. CDR1 and CDR2 from the germline V gene are DFQATT and SNEGSKA (reference sequence). Study-wide results and caveats: One year after transplant, T-cell counts and diversity came mostly from newly produced T cells. About two months after transplant, alpha-beta T cells reportedly came from several hundred expanded graft clones.

Unique molecular identifiers were used to barcode this TCRbeta library. Each CDR3 protein is one row after TCRdb ran MiXCR on the PCR reads. The sample has approximately 120,000 distinct CDR3 sequences; approximately 8.7% are singletons. This clonotype has a handful of counts. Antigen: not known. This sample comprised PBMCs, mostly from graft donor cells, obtained 180 days after TCRalphabeta/CD19-depleted stem cell transplant. The chain combines TRBV20-1 with TRBJ2-3; D might be TRBD2 (6 bases). The receptor comes from a girl less than two years old who had a stem cell transplant for combined immunodeficiency, so the T cells may come from the graft donor. CDR3 DNA sequence: TGCAGTGCCGTCGCGGGGAAAAGCACAGATACGCAGTATTTT. This gives the protein CSAVAGKSTDTQYF.